The T cell receptor beta chain under discussion was sequenced for a study of blood T cell repertoires in COVID-19. In the study overall: Samples representing acute and convalescent COVID-19 were sourced from the United States, Italy and Spain.

Per the study methods: Reference gene primer amplification yielded estimated nucleated cell counts. TCRdb's copy holds only in-frame clones and misses some; the assay was immunoSEQ multiplex PCR. That table is the source of V, J and clone size, and D and trimming were worked out from the DNA. This table holds roughly 230,000 clones, about 88% found once. V was trimmed by 1 base and J by 0 bases, leaving 5 bases between them. In germline, CDR1 is SGHRS, CDR2 YFSETQ. This CDR3 is 14 amino acids long. Categorization into cohorts depended on clinical history that participants reported. The origin of this receptor is a woman in her fifties or sixties who had been exposed to COVID-19. Sequencing was done on a sample of PBMCs or T cells enriched from blood (not recorded which). The chain links TRBV5-1 to TRBJ1-3; D unresolved. In nucleotides, the CDR3 is TGCGCCAGCAGCTTGAGTAGCTCTGGAAACACCATATATTTT. This gives the protein CASSLSSSGNTIYF.